The 15 T cell receptor beta chains listed next were all sequenced from one sample in a study of blood T cell repertoires in COVID-19. Using immunoSEQ multiplex PCR, the repertoire was profiled, and TCRdb retains in-frame clones only, with some absent. The sample includes about 110,000 clones, 88% of them seen just once. What was sequenced was peripheral blood. The receptors derive from a woman between 45 and 60 years old with acute or convalescent COVID-19.

This clone has just one count. This rearrangement joins TRBV4-1 to TRBJ2-7, with 7 nucleotides matching TRBD1. The junction had 6 bases not matched to a gene; V was cut back by 0 bases and J by 1 base. The CDR3 is 16 amino acids. The germline V gene encodes CDR1 MGHRA and CDR2 YSYEKL. The CDR3 region has the DNA TGCGCCAGCAGCCAAGATCACCCAGGGGGATCCTACGAGCAGTACTTC. It codes for CASSQDHPGGSYEQYF.

The chain has TRBV3-1 (or the pseudogene TRBV3-2) and TRBJ1-2, with 7 bases identical to TRBD1. The CDR3 contains 15 residues. Germline V lookup: CDR1 LGHDT, CDR2 YNNKEL (reference sequence). The ends lost 5 bases at V and 2 bases at J; junction bases unmatched: 8. Here the CDR3 DNA reads TGTGCCAGCAGCTATCAGGGGGAGGCGAACTATGGCTACACCTTC. It translates to CASSYQGEANYGYTF.

The CDR3 loop reads CASSRTSGRTNEQFF. CDR3 DNA sequence: TGTGCCAGCAGCCGAACTAGCGGGAGAACAAATGAGCAGTTCTTC. This chain uses TRBV11-1 with TRBJ2-1; 11 positions agree with TRBD2. V was clipped by 5 bases and J by 7 bases; unmatched bases: 7. The CDR3 totals 15 residues. From germline, CDR1 is SGHAT and CDR2 FQDESV (reference sequence).

This rearrangement joins TRBV5-5 to TRBJ2-3, with D possibly being TRBD1 (5 bases). The CDR3 is made up of 15 amino acids. Trimming took 4 bases from V and 0 from J, leaving 12 bases between them. The germline V gene encodes CDR1 SGHKS and CDR2 YYEKEE (reference sequence). The CDR3 sequence: CASSLDRPSTDTQYF. The CDR3 nucleotides read TGTGCCAGCAGCCTCGACAGACCTAGCACAGATACGCAGTATTTT.

The V call is TRBV10-3, the J call TRBJ2-3; D gene ambiguous. Trimming took 1 base from V and 2 from J, leaving 16 bases between them. The germline gives CDR1 ENHRY, CDR2 SYGVKD. The CDR3 spans 17 residues. CDR3 region: CAISEFRQTSSTDTQYF. The CDR3 bases are TGTGCCATCAGTGAGTTCCGACAAACAAGCTCCACAGATACGCAGTATTTT.

The rearrangement links TRBV5-1 to TRBJ1-1; the D gene is possibly TRBD1 (6 bases). Germline CDR1 reads SGHRS; CDR2 reads YFSETQ. Trimming left V 0 bases short and J 6 bases short, with 15 bases between. This CDR3 contains 15 residues. The CDR3 DNA reads as TGCGCCAGCAGCTTGGCCCTACAGGGTCAGGCTGAAGCTTTCTTT. Encoded protein: CASSLALQGQAEAFF. The full variable domain, with the rest looked up from reference TRBV5-1 and TRBJ1-1, is KAGVTQTPRYLIKTRGQQVTLSCSPISGHRSVSWYQQTPGQGLQFLFEYFSETQRNKGNFPGRFSGRQFSNSRSEMNVSTLELGDSALYLCASSLALQGQAEAFFGQGTRLTVV.

This chain uses TRBV10-3 with TRBJ1-4, with 7 bases that match TRBD1. The germline V gene has CDR1 ENHRY and CDR2 SYGVKD. J was trimmed by 5 bases and V by 0 bases; bases with no gene match: 3. This CDR3 region has 15 residues. Here the CDR3 reads CAISESGRGNEKLFF. The CDR3 DNA follows: TGTGCCATCAGTGAGTCGGGCAGGGGGAATGAAAAACTGTTTTTT.

The V and J genes are TRBV18 and TRBJ1-6; D is uncertain. This CDR3 has 13 amino acids. Germline V lookup: CDR1 KGHSH, CDR2 LQKENI. Trimming shortened V by 6 bases and J by 7 bases, and 10 bases separated the two germline ends. The CDR3 DNA reads TGTGCCAGCTCTCAAGGACTGAATTCACCCCTCCACTTT. This gives the protein CASSQGLNSPLHF.

The DNA of the CDR3 is TGTGCCAGTACTCATGGTGGGACTAGCTCCTACGAGCAGTACTTC. The encoded protein is CASTHGGTSSYEQYF. The V call is TRBV19, the J call TRBJ2-7, with 8 bases matching TRBD2. V was pared by 7 bases and J by 0 bases, with 8 bases of the junction left unmatched. The germline gives CDR1 LNHDA, CDR2 SQIVND (reference sequence). The CDR3 consists of 15 residues.

V and J are TRBV29-1 and TRBJ2-3, with D possibly called TRBD1 or TRBD2 (6 bases each). CDR3 size: 14 residues. Trimming left V 7 bases short and J 0 bases short, with 14 bases between. Germline CDR1 is SQVTM and CDR2 is ANQGSEA. CDR3 loop: CSGGRGPSTDTQYF. The CDR3 DNA sequence: TGCAGCGGGGGGCGGGGTCCTAGCACAGATACGCAGTATTTT.

This chain links TRBV6-5 with TRBJ1-5, with 7 bases lining up with TRBD1. Germline V gene data show CDR1 as MNHEY and CDR2 as SVGAGI. The CDR3 is 15 amino acids. V lost 6 bases, J lost 1 base, and 6 bases stayed unmatched. The CDR3 spells CASSPDRVSNQPQHF. The CDR3, as DNA: TGTGCCAGCAGCCCAGACAGGGTGAGCAATCAGCCCCAGCATTTT.

V is TRBV18 and J is TRBJ1-1; weak D call: TRBD1 (5 bases). Germline CDR1 and CDR2: KGHSH and LQKENI. The V and J ends lost 4 bases and 3 bases respectively, with 18 bases between them. The CDR3 has 16 amino acids. DNA for the CDR3: TGTGCCAGCTCACTAAATACAGACAGCAGCCACACTGAAGCTTTCTTT. Encoded protein: CASSLNTDSSHTEAFF.

The rearrangement joins TRBV19 to TRBJ1-5, with 10 bases identical to TRBD1. J was trimmed by 3 bases and V by 7 bases; bases with no gene match: 15. Germline CDR1 LNHDA, CDR2 SQIVND (reference sequence). The CDR3 sequence is 18 residues long. Written as DNA, the CDR3 is TGTGCCAGTACCCCCGGCCGGGACAGGGGATGGCACAATCAGCCCCAGCATTTT. The encoded protein is CASTPGRDRGWHNQPQHF. Combining the CDR3 with reference TRBV19 and TRBJ1-5 gives the whole variable domain DGGITQSPKYLFRKEGQNVTLSCEQNLNHDAMYWYRQDPGQGLRLIYYSQIVNDFQKGDIAEGYSVSREKKESFPLTVTSAQKNPTAFYLCASTPGRDRGWHNQPQHFGDGTRLSIL.

The chain combines TRBV6-4 with TRBJ1-3; D is uncertain. V dropped 6 bases and J dropped 0 bases, with 12 bases sitting between them. The CDR3 has 15 amino acids. The V gene's germline CDR1 is MRHNA and CDR2 SNTAGT. The CDR3 loop reads CASRRLLGSGNTIYF. The CDR3, as DNA: TGTGCCAGCAGGAGGCTTCTGGGCTCTGGAAACACCATATATTTT.

The genes are TRBV5-1 and TRBJ2-7; D is uncertain. The CDR3 loop spans 13 amino acids. V lost 4 bases and J lost 4, with 12 bases in between. Germline CDR1 is SGHRS and CDR2 is YFSETQ. CDR3: CASSPPSRYEQYF. The CDR3 DNA sequence: TGCGCCAGCAGCCCCCCCTCCCGGTACGAGCAGTACTTC.